This T cell receptor beta chain derives from a study of siplizumab effects on memory and regulatory T cells. Of note for this clone: Its antigen is unknown.

General study findings and limits: Apparently key alloresponse contributors, naive T cells also seemed more diverse than memory cells. Solely a minor proportion of alloreactive clones could be assigned to unstimulated subsets. Roughly 80-97% of proliferating CD4+ or CD8+ clones defied assignment to a naive or memory phenotype.

The assay was immunoSEQ multiplex PCR, and TCRdb's table has in-frame clones only and misses some. The data contain 70,000 to 95,000 clones, more than 95% of them singletons. J gave up 6 bases and V 1 base, and 5 bases lay outside the gene matches. Germline V gene data show CDR1 as SGHTA and CDR2 as FQGTGA. This CDR3 region has 15 residues. The V gene is TRBV7-3, the J gene TRBJ2-3; 9 nucleotides align to TRBD2. The TCR was taken from a human donor in good health. Sequenced material: naive CD4+ T cells sorted from blood. CDR3 bases: TGTGCCAGCAGCTTAAACCTAGCGGGGACGGATACGCAGTATTTT. Residues: CASSLNLAGTDTQYF.